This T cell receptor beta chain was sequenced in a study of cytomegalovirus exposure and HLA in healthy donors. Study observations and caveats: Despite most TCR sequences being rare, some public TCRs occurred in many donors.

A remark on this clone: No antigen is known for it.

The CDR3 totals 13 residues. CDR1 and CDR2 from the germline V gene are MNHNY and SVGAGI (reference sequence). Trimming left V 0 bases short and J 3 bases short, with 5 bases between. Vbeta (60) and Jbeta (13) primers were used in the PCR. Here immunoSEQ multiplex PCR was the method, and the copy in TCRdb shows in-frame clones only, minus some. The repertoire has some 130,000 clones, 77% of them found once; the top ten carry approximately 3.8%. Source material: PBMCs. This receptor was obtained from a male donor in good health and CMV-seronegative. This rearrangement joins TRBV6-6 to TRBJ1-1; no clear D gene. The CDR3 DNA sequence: TGTGCCAGCAGTTACTCGACATACACTGAAGCTTTCTTT. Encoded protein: CASSYSTYTEAFF.